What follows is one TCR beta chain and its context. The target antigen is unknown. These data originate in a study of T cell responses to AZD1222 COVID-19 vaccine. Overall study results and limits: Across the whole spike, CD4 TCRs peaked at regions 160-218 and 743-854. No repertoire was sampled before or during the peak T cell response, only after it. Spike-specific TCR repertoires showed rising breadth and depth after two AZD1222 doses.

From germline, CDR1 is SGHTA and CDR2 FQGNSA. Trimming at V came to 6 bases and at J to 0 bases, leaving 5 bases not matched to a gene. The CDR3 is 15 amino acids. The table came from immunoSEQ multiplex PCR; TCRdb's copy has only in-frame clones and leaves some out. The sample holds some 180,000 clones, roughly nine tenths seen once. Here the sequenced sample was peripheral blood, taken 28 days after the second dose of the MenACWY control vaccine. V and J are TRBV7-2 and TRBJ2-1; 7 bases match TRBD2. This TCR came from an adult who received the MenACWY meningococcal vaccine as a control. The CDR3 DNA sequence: TGTGCCAGCAGTCCCGGGACTATCTCCTACAATGAGCAGTTCTTC. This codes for CASSPGTISYNEQFF.